This TCR beta chain was obtained from a study of blood T cells in healthy people across ages. Isolated per sample were at least 6.5 million PBMCs. This clonotype was counted between two and nine times. PCR was performed a second time for about 7 to 11 cycles using a sample-barcoded 5' primer and a J-beta primer mix. From the 5' RACE reads, TCRdb called clonotypes with MiXCR, one entry per CDR3 protein. The top ten clones hold roughly a quarter of a sample with approximately 830,000 distinct CDR3 sequences, 62% of them seen once. The origin of this receptor is a man aged 25 to 40 in good health. Sequencing used blood.

The CDR3 here is CATSTNRGPYNEQFF. The CDR3 DNA is TGTGCCACCAGCACGAACAGGGGGCCCTACAATGAGCAGTTCTTC. V usage is TRBV15 and J usage is TRBJ2-1, with 9 bases aligning to TRBD1. Germline CDR1 LNHNV, CDR2 YYDKDF (reference sequence). This CDR3 contains 15 residues. J was trimmed by 2 bases and V by 4 bases; bases with no gene match: 3.